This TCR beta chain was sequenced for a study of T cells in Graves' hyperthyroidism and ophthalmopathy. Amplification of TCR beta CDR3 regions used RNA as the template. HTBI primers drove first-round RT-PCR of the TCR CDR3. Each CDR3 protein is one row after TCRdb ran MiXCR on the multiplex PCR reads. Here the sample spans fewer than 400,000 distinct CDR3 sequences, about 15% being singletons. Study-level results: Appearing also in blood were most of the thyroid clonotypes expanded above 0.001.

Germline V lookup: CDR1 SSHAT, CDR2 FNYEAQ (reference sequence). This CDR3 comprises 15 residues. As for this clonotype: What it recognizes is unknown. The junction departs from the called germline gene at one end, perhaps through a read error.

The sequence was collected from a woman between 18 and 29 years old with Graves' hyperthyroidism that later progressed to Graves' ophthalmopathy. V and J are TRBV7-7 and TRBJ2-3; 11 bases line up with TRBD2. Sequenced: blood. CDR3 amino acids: CASSPTGTSGDTQYF. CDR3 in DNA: TGTGCTAGCAGCCCCACTGGGACTAGCGGAGATACGCAGTATTTT.